The 19 T cell receptor beta chains given below trace back to one sample, sequenced in a study of blood T cell repertoires in COVID-19. TCRdb keeps only in-frame clones here, not all; method: immunoSEQ multiplex PCR. In the table there are approximately 150,000 clones, 88% of which are singletons. The sample consisted of peripheral blood. Receptors were obtained from a human donor with COVID-19, enrolled during active disease. The donor label of this sample is uncertain.

The rearrangement joins TRBV2 to TRBJ2-5, with 7 positions matching TRBD1. Germline values: CDR1 SNHLY, CDR2 FYNNEI. This CDR3 has 12 amino acids. V lost 8 bases and J lost 6; bases outside the gene matches: 6. As DNA, the CDR3 is TGTGCCAGCCGTGGGGACAGAAAGACCCAGTACTTC. As protein: CASRGDRKTQYF.

The gene calls are TRBV5-1 and TRBJ1-2, with D possibly TRBD1 on 5 matching bases. The CDR3 has 16 amino acids. Germline assignment: CDR1 SGHRS and CDR2 YFSETQ. With 0 bases removed from V and 0 bases from J, the gap between germline ends came to 12 bases. CDR3 nucleotide sequence: TGCGCCAGCAGCTTGGCCCCGGGGGGGACTAACTATGGCTACACCTTC. Amino acid sequence: CASSLAPGGTNYGYTF.

This clone has just a few counts. The rearrangement joins TRBV3-1 (or the pseudogene TRBV3-2) to TRBJ2-3; 15 nucleotides align to TRBD2. Trimming took 4 bases from V and 9 from J; bases not matched to a gene: 5. Germline CDR1 reads LGHDT; CDR2 reads YNNKEL (reference sequence). This CDR3 is built from 15 residues. The CDR3, as DNA: TGTGCCAGCAGCCCAGGGACTAGCGGGGGGAGAACGCAGTATTTT. It encodes CASSPGTSGGRTQYF.

The chain is built from TRBV15 and TRBJ2-7; a weak D match, TRBD1 (5 bases). Between the trimmed V and J ends, which lost 5 bases and 0 bases, there was a span of 14 bases. CDR1 LNHNV and CDR2 YYDKDF come from the germline V gene (reference sequence). CDR3 size: 15 residues. The CDR3 nucleotides read TGTGCCACCAGCCTCGACAGCCTGAACTCCTACGAGCAGTACTTC. Translation gives CATSLDSLNSYEQYF.

The chain recombines TRBV11-3 with TRBJ2-7; D is perhaps TRBD2 (6 bases). V lost 1 base and J lost 0, with 10 bases in between. CDR1 is SGHNT and CDR2 is YENEEA in the germline V gene. The CDR3 extends over 15 amino acids. CDR3 protein: CASSLGPGDSYEQYF. CDR3 bases: TGTGCCAGCAGCTTAGGCCCGGGAGACTCCTACGAGCAGTACTTC.

The CDR3 is CAWDRGLTYEQYF. The CDR3 DNA follows: TGTGCCTGGGACAGGGGGCTAACGTACGAGCAGTACTTC. The V gene is TRBV30, the J gene TRBJ2-7; 10 bases are shared with TRBD1. V gave up 5 bases and J gave up 4 bases; unmatched junction bases: 5. In germline, CDR1 is GTSNPN, CDR2 SVGIG (reference sequence). This CDR3 has 13 residues.

This chain links TRBV5-1 with TRBJ1-1, with TRBD1 identical over 7 bases. The germline gives CDR1 SGHRS, CDR2 YFSETQ. J lost 0 bases, V lost 3 bases, and 8 bases had no gene match. The CDR3 totals 16 residues. The CDR3 sequence is CASSSGATGMNTEAFF. CDR3 sequence (DNA): TGCGCCAGCAGCTCGGGGGCGACAGGGATGAACACTGAAGCTTTCTTT.

This clone appeared a single time. Other DNA sequences within the sample encode an identical CDR3. The chain employs TRBV18 and TRBJ1-5, with D tentatively TRBD1 (6 bases). The CDR3 spans 15 residues. Trimming cost V 2 bases and J 2 bases, with 10 bases left between them. Germline loops: CDR1 KGHSH, CDR2 LQKENI. The CDR3 sequence is CASSPEQGGNQPQHF. DNA for the CDR3: TGTGCCAGCTCACCAGAACAGGGAGGCAATCAGCCCCAGCATTTT. Supplemented by reference TRBV18 and TRBJ1-5, the full variable domain reads NAGVMQNPRHLVRRRGQEARLRCSPMKGHSHVYWYRQLPEEGLKFMVYLQKENIIDESGMPKERFSAEFPKEGPSILRIQQVVRGDSAAYFCASSPEQGGNQPQHFGDGTRLSIL.

The V gene is TRBV19, the J gene TRBJ1-2; weak D call: TRBD1 (6 bases). The germline gives CDR1 LNHDA, CDR2 SQIVND (reference sequence). Trimming pared 7 bases from V and 4 bases from J, leaving 16 bases between. The CDR3 runs to 14 residues. CDR3 bases: TGTGCCAGTACCCCAGACAGGTGGGCCTATGGCTACACCTTC. Translated: CASTPDRWAYGYTF.

The chain uses TRBV6-1 and TRBJ1-1; 8 bases agree with TRBD1. CDR1 is MNHNS and CDR2 is SASEGT in the germline V gene. V was pared by 2 bases and J by 5 bases, with 7 bases of the junction left unmatched. This CDR3 is 15 amino acids long. CDR3 coding DNA: TGTGCCAGCAGTGAACTTTGGACAGGGCAAACTGAAGCTTTCTTT. Protein: CASSELWTGQTEAFF.

The chain recombines TRBV7-9 with TRBJ2-7; the D gene is possibly TRBD2 (7 bases). V dropped 3 bases and J dropped 3 bases, with 12 bases sitting between them. The CDR3 runs to 14 residues. The germline gives CDR1 SEHNR, CDR2 FQNEAQ (reference sequence). The CDR3 reads CASSFSGGGYEQYF. The CDR3 bases are TGTGCCAGCAGCTTTTCGGGGGGCGGCTACGAGCAGTACTTC. The full variable domain, its missing parts supplied by reference TRBV7-9 and TRBJ2-7, is DTGVSQNPRHKITKRGQNVTFRCDPISEHNRLYWYRQTLGQGPEFLTYFQNEAQLEKSRLLSDRFSAERPKGSFSTLEIQRTEQGDSAMYLCASSFSGGGYEQYFGPGTRLTVT.

The chain joins TRBV10-2 to TRBJ1-5, with 9 bases lining up with TRBD1. CDR3 length: 15 residues. V shed 6 bases, J shed 5 bases, and the junction held 8 bases outside the gene matches. The germline V gene encodes CDR1 WSHSY and CDR2 SAAADI. This CDR3 reads CASSQGQGWDQPQHF. The CDR3 coding sequence is TGCGCCAGCAGCCAGGGACAGGGATGGGATCAGCCCCAGCATTTT.

The V and J genes are TRBV5-4 and TRBJ2-3, with 7 positions matching TRBD1. Trimming at V came to 3 bases and at J to 1 base, leaving 8 bases not matched to a gene. The V gene's germline CDR1 is SGHNT and CDR2 YYREEE (reference sequence). The CDR3 loop spans 16 amino acids. CDR3 nucleotides: TGTGCCAGCAGCTCTAGGACAGGTCTCCGCACAGATACGCAGTATTTT. Protein sequence: CASSSRTGLRTDTQYF.

This clone was counted once. The chain recombines TRBV11-2 with TRBJ2-7; weak D call: TRBD1 (6 bases). The V and J ends lost 5 bases and 4 bases respectively, with 18 bases between them. CDR1 and CDR2 (germline): SGHAT, FQNNGV. The CDR3 length is 15 residues. CDR3 region: CASSRGQSTWYEQYF. CDR3 DNA: TGTGCCAGCAGCCGCGGACAGAGTACTTGGTACGAGCAGTACTTC.

This clone came up a few times. The V gene is TRBV7-2, the J gene TRBJ1-4; D is uncertain. V shed 1 base and J shed 0 bases, with 9 bases lying between them. Looked up from germline, CDR1 is SGHTA and CDR2 is FQGNSA. The CDR3 contains 16 residues. CDR3 protein: CASSLDLGATNEKLFF. CDR3 coding DNA: TGTGCCAGCAGCTTAGACCTGGGAGCAACTAATGAAAAACTGTTTTTT.

The chain recombines TRBV6-6 with TRBJ2-5; 12 bases match TRBD1. This CDR3 has 16 amino acids. V dropped 5 bases and J dropped 5; count of bases not matched to a gene: 9. Germline V lookup: CDR1 MNHNY, CDR2 SVGAGI (reference sequence). DNA for the CDR3: TGTGCCAGCAGTCCCTCGGGGACAGGGGGCACGGAGACCCAGTACTTC. This translates into CASSPSGTGGTETQYF.

The chain recombines TRBV7-8 with TRBJ1-1, with D possibly TRBD1 on 6 matching bases. V gave up 1 base and J gave up 1 base, with 10 bases separating them. Germline V CDR1 and CDR2: SGHVS, FQNEAQ. CDR3 length equals 15 residues. CDR3 DNA: TGTGCCAGCAGCTTAGGTTTGACAGGGAACACTGAAGCTTTCTTT. This encodes CASSLGLTGNTEAFF.

This chain links TRBV15 with TRBJ1-1, with 7 bases that match TRBD1. Trimming cost V 0 bases and J 7 bases; bases outside gene matches: 5. This CDR3 has 14 amino acids. CDR1 and CDR2 from the germline V gene are LNHNV and YYDKDF (reference sequence). The CDR3 sequence is CATSRDRGTVEAFF. The CDR3 DNA reads as TGTGCCACCAGCAGAGATAGGGGGACAGTTGAAGCTTTCTTT.

The rearrangement links TRBV6-6 to TRBJ2-2; TRBD1 matches at 7 bases. The CDR3 consists of 15 residues. In germline, CDR1 is MNHNY, CDR2 SVGAGI (reference sequence). The V gene end was trimmed by 0 bases and the J gene end by 7 bases; junction bases not matched to a gene: 5. In DNA form, the CDR3 reads TGTGCCAGCAGTTACTCGAAGGGGGCGGGCGGGGAGCTGTTTTTT. Protein: CASSYSKGAGGELFF.